The present T cell receptor beta chain was sequenced within a study of blood T cell repertoires in COVID-19. The wider study: Samples of COVID-19 (acute and convalescent) were obtained from the United States, Italy and Spain. In each case, the material was cDNA or gDNA derived from T cells, B-cell-depleted T cells, or PBMCs.

Original handling: Amplifying reference gene primers gave estimates of nucleated cell counts. Generated by immunoSEQ multiplex PCR, the TCRdb table keeps only in-frame clones and is missing some. V and J calls and clone size are as listed in that table; D and trimming were resolved from the DNA. The sample lists 150,000 to 200,000 clones, about 88% occurring once. V lost 6 bases and J lost 5; bases outside the gene matches: 13. Looked up from germline, CDR1 is SEHNR and CDR2 is FQNEAQ (reference sequence). The CDR3 totals 16 residues. Sequenced input: peripheral blood. J is TRBJ2-1 and V is TRBV7-9; 7 bases are shared with TRBD2. The source is a man aged 25-45 years with active or convalescent COVID-19. The CDR3 loop is CASRLPAGEGNNEQFF. The CDR3 DNA reads TGTGCCAGCAGGTTACCCGCGGGGGAGGGAAACAATGAGCAGTTCTTC.